Listed here are 3 T cell receptor beta chains from one sample, sequenced in a study of post-analysis software for immune sequencing data. Study-level results: There were roughly five TRBV segments more frequent in patients than controls, and TRBV5-6, TRBV5-1 and TRBV20-1 were among them.

No antigens are known for them. Incorporated into the TCR beta cDNA libraries were unique molecular identifiers, which served to reduce PCR and sequencing biases. TCRdb re-called the PCR reads through MiXCR, storing one row per CDR3 protein. Of 550,000 to 700,000 distinct CDR3 sequences listed, roughly 46% are singletons. Material: blood. These receptors all come from a girl aged 5-17 years with multiple sclerosis.

This clonotype was seen a handful of times. This chain links TRBV5-1 with TRBJ2-5, with 8 bases matching TRBD1. The CDR3 runs to 13 residues. The V gene's germline CDR1 is SGHRS and CDR2 YFSETQ. The V gene end was trimmed by 7 bases and the J gene end by 4 bases; junction bases not matched to a gene: 6. CDR3 amino acids: CASRTGHPETQYF. The DNA of the CDR3 is TGCGCCAGCCGGACAGGGCATCCAGAGACCCAGTACTTC. Full variable domain (missing parts from reference TRBV5-1 and TRBJ2-5): KAGVTQTPRYLIKTRGQQVTLSCSPISGHRSVSWYQQTPGQGLQFLFEYFSETQRNKGNFPGRFSGRQFSNSRSEMNVSTLELGDSALYLCASRTGHPETQYFGPGTRLLVL.

V and J are TRBV5-1 and TRBJ2-5; the D gene could be TRBD1 or TRBD2 (6 bases each). Germline loops: CDR1 SGHRS, CDR2 YFSETQ. The ends were cut back, 7 bases at V and 5 bases at J, with 18 bases in the middle. The CDR3 runs to 14 residues. CDR3 in DNA: TGCGCCAGCGCGGGGTCTCCGAGGGGGGAGACCCAGTACTTC. This translates into CASAGSPRGETQYF.

CDR3 in DNA: TGCGCCAGCAGCCAATTTCAAGGGGACCCTCTCTACGAGCAGTACTTC. It translates to CASSQFQGDPLYEQYF. The chain recombines TRBV4-1 with TRBJ2-5, with D possibly being TRBD1 or TRBD2 (5 bases each). The J call is in doubt because the DNA end fits TRBJ2-7 better. From germline, CDR1 is MGHRA and CDR2 YSYEKL. The CDR3 length is 16 residues.